This TCR beta chain was retrieved from a study of shared clonotypes between healthy human individuals. Overall study: Each donor's CD8 memory used one plate, CD8 naive two, each CD4 subset three.

Findings of the study overall: When naive CD4 clonotypes were compared across a few donors, 4% to 6.5% were shared. Clonotypes shared by all four sorted-subset donors had higher generation probabilities than non-shared clonotypes.

A note on this clone: Its antigen is not known.

The CDR3 length is 13 residues. J lost 13 bases, V lost 6 bases, and 11 bases had no gene match. Germline V gives CDR1 MDHEN, CDR2 SYDVKM. Only in-frame clones appear in the TCRdb table, and some are missing; sequencing was by immunoSEQ multiplex PCR. The table records a few hundred thousand clones, 87% of them present only once. The chain recombines TRBV28 with TRBJ1-5; 8 nucleotides match TRBD1. The TCR comes from a man aged 18 to 29 in good health. Material for sequencing was memory CD8+ T cells sorted from blood. Subset in this sample: CD45RO+ cells pooled with CCR7-negative TemRA cells. CDR3 in DNA: TGTGCCAGCAGCATCCCGGGACAGGCAGCTCAGCATTTT. This gives the protein CASSIPGQAAQHF.